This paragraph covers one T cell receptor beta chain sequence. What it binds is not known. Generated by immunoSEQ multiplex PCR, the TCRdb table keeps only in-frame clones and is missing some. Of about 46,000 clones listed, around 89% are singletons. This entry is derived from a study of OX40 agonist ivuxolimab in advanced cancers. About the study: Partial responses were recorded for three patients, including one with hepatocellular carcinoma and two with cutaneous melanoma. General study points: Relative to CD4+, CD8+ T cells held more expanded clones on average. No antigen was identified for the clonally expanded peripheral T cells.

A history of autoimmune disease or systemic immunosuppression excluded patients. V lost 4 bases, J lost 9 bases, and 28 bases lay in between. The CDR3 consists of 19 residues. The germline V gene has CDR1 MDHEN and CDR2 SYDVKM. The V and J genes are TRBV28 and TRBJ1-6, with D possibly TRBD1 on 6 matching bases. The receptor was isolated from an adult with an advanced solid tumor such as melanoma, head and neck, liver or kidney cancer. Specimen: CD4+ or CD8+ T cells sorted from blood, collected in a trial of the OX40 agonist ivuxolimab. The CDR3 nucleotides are TGTGCCAGCAGTTACCCCCGGGACAAGGGCACTTCCGAGGCTTCACCCCTCCACTTT. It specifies CASSYPRDKGTSEASPLHF.